This T cell receptor (beta chain) was retrieved from a study of cytomegalovirus exposure and HLA in healthy donors. Study-wide results and limits: Using a false discovery rate of 0.05, a later analysis showed that fewer than 20,000 TCR beta sequences were associated with HLA alleles.

The study ran its PCR with 60 Vbeta and 13 Jbeta primers. Data came from immunoSEQ multiplex PCR; TCRdb stores just in-frame clones and leaves some out. The sample holds 85,000 to 130,000 clones; over 60% are singletons and the top ten take around 4%. Participants comprised healthy donors of bone marrow. V was shortened by 2 bases and J by 5 bases, with 12 bases between the two germline ends. CDR1 is MNHEY, CDR2 SVGAGI, per germline. The length of the CDR3 is 14 residues. Concerning this clone itself: As yet, its antigen is unknown.

Source material: PBMCs. This receptor was obtained from a female donor in good health and CMV-seropositive. The chain links TRBV6-5 to TRBJ2-5; possible D gene TRBD2, 7 bases. The DNA for the CDR3 is TGTGCCAGCAGTTACGGGGGGGGGCGTGAGACCCAGTACTTC. Protein: CASSYGGGRETQYF.